This entry concerns a single T cell receptor beta chain. The antigen remains undetermined. One entry per CDR3 protein, called by TCRdb with MiXCR from the reads. The data contain 90,000 to 110,000 distinct CDR3 sequences, less than 30% of them singletons. The data were obtained in a study of T cell repertoires in cytomegalovirus infection. Whole-study context: Public TCR beta signatures marked donors with CMV infection and the matching HLA.

Study-level points and caveats: Dominant in the ex vivo response were TCR beta clonotypes restricted by HLA-C and specific for CMV.

Germline CDR1 and CDR2: SGHNT and YYREEE (reference sequence). The V end was cut by 4 bases, the J end by 2 bases, with 13 bases between. This CDR3 spans 14 amino acids. The sequence was obtained from a human donor in good health (CMV status not recorded). Some clones in this sample may be carry-over from other donors' samples. This chain uses TRBV5-4 with TRBJ2-7, with D possibly called TRBD1 or TRBD2 (5 bases each). The source material was CD8+ T cells from cultured PBMCs, sampled from culture after CMV antigen stimulation. The CDR3 loop is CASSGSGTTYEQYF. The CDR3 coding sequence is TGTGCCAGCAGCGGCTCCGGGACCACCTACGAGCAGTACTTC.